This TCR beta chain was recorded in a study of T-cell memory formation after mild COVID-19. On the study more broadly: Largely donor-specific sequence clusters came from a couple of donors.

This clonotype was counted between two and nine times. Its antigen is not identified. After 5'RACE with constant-segment primers, TCR alpha and TCR beta cDNA libraries carrying sample barcodes and UMIs were obtained. TCRdb called the 5' RACE reads again in MiXCR, with one record for every CDR3 protein. Of around 390,000 distinct CDR3 sequences listed, 15% to 20% are singletons. Germline trimming cut 7 bases from V and 6 bases from J; bases unmatched to any gene: 11. Germline V gives CDR1 SGHVS, CDR2 FNYEAQ. The CDR3 has 15 residues. Notes on the study in general: Clones which contracted sat mainly in CM and EM if CD4+, and in EMRA if CD8+.

Sequenced input: PBMCs or a T cell subset sorted from them (not recorded which). This receptor was identified in a man aged 18 to 29 who had mild COVID-19 (a few samples of this study predate the infection). Cell type and time point are not known. This chain joins TRBV7-6 and TRBJ2-5, with 10 bases fitting TRBD2. The CDR3 DNA is TGTGCCAGCACTTCCAGCGGGGGGGCCGGGAAGACCCAGTACTTC. The encoded protein is CASTSSGGAGKTQYF.